This is a list of T cell receptor beta chains from one sample in a study of cytomegalovirus exposure and HLA in healthy donors. Sequenced by immunoSEQ multiplex PCR; TCRdb stores in-frame clones only, minus some. The table records 50,000 or so clones, 77% of them present only once. The specimen was PBMCs. The receptor set was obtained from a female donor in good health and CMV-seronegative. Both conserved end residues are part of each CDR3. D genes are given only for firm matches. A clone size is listed for some rows: how often the clone was seen (once, few, many), or a class if it is expanded.

j_call d_call v_call clone_size cdr3_aa cdr3_nt
TRBJ1-1 TRBD1 TRBV18 once CASSSNRPGGGGTEAFF TGTGCCAGCTCATCCAACCGACCAGGGGGCGGAGGTACTGAAGCTTTCTTT
TRBJ1-1 TRBD1 TRBV14 - CASSQRTGNTEAFF TGTGCCAGCAGCCAAAGGACAGGTAACACTGAAGCTTTCTTT
TRBJ2-1 - TRBV5-6 - CASSLAGSRQFF TGTGCCAGCAGCTTGGCAGGGTCAAGGCAGTTCTTC
TRBJ2-5 - TRBV11-2 few CASSSLSRARQETQYF TGTGCCAGCAGCTCCCTTTCGCGGGCCAGACAAGAGACCCAGTACTTC
TRBJ1-5 TRBD1 TRBV30 - CAWTLGQGHQPQHF TGTGCCTGGACTCTCGGACAGGGCCATCAGCCCCAGCATTTT
TRBJ1-2 - TRBV27 - CASSSGWAGYTF TGTGCCAGCAGTTCAGGTTGGGCTGGCTACACCTTC
TRBJ2-7 - TRBV4-2 - CASSQGGDWNF TGTGCCAGCAGCCAAGGCGGGGATTGGAACTTC
TRBJ2-3 - TRBV4-1 - CASSQEPRGGGDTQYF TGCGCCAGCAGCCAAGAGCCGCGGGGAGGAGGAGATACGCAGTATTTT
TRBJ2-5 - TRBV7-9 - CASSSSQETQYF TGTGCCAGCAGCTCGTCTCAAGAGACCCAGTACTTC
TRBJ2-1 - TRBV11-2 - CASSLDGASRSYNERFF TGTGCCAGCAGCTTAGATGGAGCTAGTCGGTCCTACAATGAGCGGTTCTTC
TRBJ2-5 - TRBV29-1 - CSVEIRLRQETQYF TGCAGCGTTGAGATCAGACTGCGACAAGAGACCCAGTACTTC
TRBJ1-1 - TRBV28 - CASSSDRMGAENTEAFF TGTGCCAGCAGCAGCGACCGAATGGGGGCAGAGAACACTGAAGCTTTCTTT
TRBJ2-7 TRBD1 TRBV12-5 - CASGSLWDSRGQGGYEQYF TGTGCTAGTGGTTCGCTATGGGACAGCCGGGGCCAAGGCGGATACGAGCAGTACTTC
TRBJ2-3 TRBD2 TRBV5-1 once CASSSTSGSPDTQYF TGCGCCAGCAGCTCTACGAGCGGGAGCCCGGATACGCAGTATTTT
TRBJ2-6 TRBD1 TRBV5-5 - CASSPRGPGTGPSGANVLTF TGTGCCAGCAGCCCGAGGGGGCCGGGGACAGGCCCCTCTGGGGCCAACGTCCTGACTTTC
TRBJ2-3 TRBD2 TRBV19 - CASSIEAGTSGTDTQYF TGTGCCAGTAGTATAGAGGCAGGGACTAGCGGCACAGATACGCAGTATTTT
TRBJ2-2 - TRBV30 - CAGPAGFTGELFF TGTGCCGGGCCGGCGGGGTTTACCGGGGAGCTGTTTTTT
TRBJ2-1 TRBD2 TRBV29-1 - CSVLAGAYNEQFF TGCAGCGTTTTGGCGGGAGCCTACAATGAGCAGTTCTTC
TRBJ1-5 - TRBV28 - CASSLNQPQHF TGTGCCAGCAGTCTTAATCAGCCCCAGCATTTT